Following are 32 T cell receptor beta chains from one sample sequenced in a study of CD8 T cells in ankylosing spondylitis. TCRdb re-analysed the 5' RACE reads in MiXCR, keeping a single row per CDR3 protein. Here the sample spans under 300,000 distinct CDR3 sequences, about 10% being singletons. The sequenced material came from blood, either unsorted or a sorted T cell fraction (not recorded which). Receptors originate from a male donor with ankylosing spondylitis or in good health (not recorded which).

The sample holds many counts of this clonotype. V gene TRBV5-6 combines with J gene TRBJ2-7, with 9 bases aligning to TRBD1. CDR3 size: 15 residues. The junction had 15 bases not matched to a gene; V was cut back by 4 bases and J by 10 bases. Germline V CDR1 and CDR2: SGHDT, YYEEEE. In DNA, the CDR3 is TGTGCCAGCAGCGCCCGGGACAGGGAATTTCTTGGTCAGTACTTC. Protein: CASSARDREFLGQYF.

This clonotype was counted a few times. V gene TRBV7-2 combines with J gene TRBJ2-7; TRBD1 aligns across 8 bases. The CDR3 length is 15 residues. The trim removed 5 bases at V and 6 bases at J, leaving 12 bases unmatched. Germline V CDR1 and CDR2: SGHTA, FQGNSA. CDR3 nucleotides: TGTGCCAGCAGCCTCGACAGGGGCTCTCTCTCCGAGCAGTACTTC. As protein: CASSLDRGSLSEQYF.

This clonotype showed up many times. V gene TRBV3-1 combines with J gene TRBJ1-1; no clear D gene. This CDR3 is built from 15 residues. CDR1 is LGHDT, CDR2 YNNKEL, per germline (reference sequence). Trimming removed 3 bases from V and 1 base from J, with 12 bases in between. CDR3 DNA sequence: TGTGCCAGCAGCCAGGAGGCTTGGGAGAACACTGAAGCTTTCTTT. This encodes CASSQEAWENTEAFF.

This clonotype has at least ten counts. The J gene is TRBJ2-2, the V gene TRBV25-1; possibly TRBD1 for D (5 bases). V lost 1 base and J lost 6, with 12 bases in between. The CDR3 has 15 amino acids. The germline V gene encodes CDR1 MGHDK and CDR2 SYGVNS. The CDR3 sequence is CASSESTTVPGELFF. In DNA form, the CDR3 reads TGTGCCAGCAGTGAATCCACGACAGTGCCCGGGGAGCTGTTTTTT.

This clonotype was seen ten or more times. The chain has TRBV18 and TRBJ1-6; D is ambiguous. CDR1 and CDR2 from the germline V gene are KGHSH and LQKENI. The V gene lost 4 bases and the J gene lost 0 bases, with 19 bases spanning the gap. The CDR3 contains 19 residues. DNA for the CDR3: TGTGCCAGCTCACTACCCGTTGGCGGGTTCAGCTCCTATAATTCACCCCTCCACTTT. Translation: CASSLPVGGFSSYNSPLHF.

The CDR3 coding sequence is TGTGCCACCCTATGGGGGGGCAGCGCAGCCGGGGAGCTGTTTTTT. Amino acids: CATLWGGSAAGELFF. The chain combines TRBV6-1 with TRBJ2-2; a weak D match, TRBD2 (7 bases). Per germline, CDR1 MNHNS and CDR2 SASEGT. This CDR3 comprises 15 residues. Trimming removed 10 bases from V and 6 bases from J, with 21 bases in between.

This clonotype has only a few counts. This chain links TRBV7-9 with TRBJ2-1, with TRBD2 as a possible D gene (6 bases). Germline CDR1 is SEHNR and CDR2 is FQNEAQ (reference sequence). This CDR3 has 15 amino acids. V was trimmed by 5 bases and J by 6 bases, leaving 17 bases between them. CDR3 in amino acids: CASSPAGTRINEQFF. In DNA, the CDR3 is TGTGCCAGCAGCCCCGCCGGGACTCGAATCAATGAGCAGTTCTTC.

This clonotype was seen at least ten times. The chain joins TRBV5-1 to TRBJ2-7, with 9 bases fitting TRBD1. Germline trimming cut 0 bases from V and 5 bases from J; bases unmatched to any gene: 12. Per the germline V gene, CDR1 is SGHRS and CDR2 is YFSETQ. The CDR3 has 17 residues. The DNA for the CDR3 is TGCGCCAGCAGCTTGGTTTGGTCGGGACAGGGTATCGACGAGCAGTACTTC. Its protein product is CASSLVWSGQGIDEQYF.

This clonotype was detected many times. The rearrangement joins TRBV24-1 to TRBJ1-5; maybe TRBD1 (5 bases). V was clipped by 3 bases and J by 9 bases, with 14 bases between them. This CDR3 region has 14 residues. Germline CDR1 and CDR2: KGHDR and SFDVKD. CDR3 DNA: TGTGCCACCAGTGATGACGGGACTAACCGGCCCCAGCATTTT. Amino acids: CATSDDGTNRPQHF.

This clonotype was counted many times. The rearrangement links TRBV3-1 to TRBJ2-1; D assignment may be TRBD1 or TRBD2 (5 bases each). V was cut by 6 bases and J by 7 bases, with 19 bases left in between. Germline CDR1 is LGHDT and CDR2 is YNNKEL (reference sequence). CDR3 size: 15 residues. CDR3 sequence: CASSPRDPKGNEQFF. The CDR3 nucleotides read TGTGCCAGCAGTCCCCGGGACCCAAAAGGAAATGAGCAGTTCTTC.

This clonotype was seen at least ten times. The rearrangement links TRBV15 to TRBJ2-1, with D unclear. Germline V gene sequence: CDR1 LNHNV, CDR2 YYDKDF (reference sequence). V lost 5 bases and J lost 8, with 7 bases in between. The length of the CDR3 is 11 residues. The DNA of the CDR3 is TGTGCCACCAGCGTTTCCTATGAGCAGTTCTTC. This codes for CATSVSYEQFF.

This clonotype was seen many times. The CDR3 reads CASSLSGEGYYGYTF. The CDR3 DNA is TGCGCCAGCAGCTTATCGGGGGAAGGTTACTATGGCTACACCTTC. The chain joins TRBV5-1 to TRBJ1-2, with a possible D match to TRBD1 (5 bases). The CDR3 runs 15 residues. The germline V gene has CDR1 SGHRS and CDR2 YFSETQ. Trimming pared 2 bases from V and 3 bases from J, leaving 14 bases between.

To note about this clonotype: Mismatch with germline at one junction end may stem from a read error. The rearrangement links TRBV6-5 to TRBJ2-3, with D tentatively TRBD2 (6 bases). The V gene's germline CDR1 is MNHEY and CDR2 SVGAGI. This CDR3 has 16 amino acids. The CDR3 DNA follows: TGTGCCACCAGTTACTCGACTAGACTGGGCACAGATACGCAGTATTTT. This codes for CATSYSTRLGTDTQYF.

The rearrangement uses TRBV7-9 and TRBJ2-1, with D possibly matching TRBD2 (6 bases). Germline CDR1 SEHNR, CDR2 FQNEAQ (reference sequence). With 5 bases removed from V and 9 bases from J, the gap between germline ends came to 11 bases. The CDR3 has 12 residues. The DNA for the CDR3 is TGTGCCAGCAGCCCGGCGGGGCCTGAGCAGTTCTTC. It encodes CASSPAGPEQFF.

The V gene is TRBV6-1, the J gene TRBJ1-2; D perhaps matches TRBD1 (6 bases). Trimming removed 2 bases at V and 3 bases at J, with 7 bases between. This CDR3 is 13 amino acids long. The germline V gene has CDR1 MNHNS and CDR2 SASEGT. For the CDR3, the DNA is TGTGCCAGCAGTGAAAGGGGGGACTATGGCTACACCTTC. This encodes CASSERGDYGYTF.

This clonotype was seen a handful of times. CDR3 protein: CASSLVVAEKLFF. The CDR3 DNA sequence: TGTGCCAGCAGCTTAGTGGTTGCTGAAAAACTGTTTTTT. The chain joins TRBV7-9 to TRBJ1-4, with no clear D. The CDR3 is 13 amino acids. CDR1 is SEHNR and CDR2 is FQNEAQ in the germline V gene (reference sequence). V gave up 1 base and J gave up 7 bases, with 7 bases separating them.

This clonotype was seen many times. The V and J genes are TRBV5-1 and TRBJ2-2; D uncertain. This CDR3 has 15 amino acids. The germline V and J ends were trimmed by 5 bases and 0 bases, with 11 bases remaining between them. Per the germline V gene, CDR1 is SGHRS and CDR2 is YFSETQ. The CDR3 DNA sequence: TGCGCCAGCAGTCTTAACCTCGCGAACACCGGGGAGCTGTTTTTT. Translated: CASSLNLANTGELFF.

This clonotype was found many times. The V and J genes are TRBV10-3 and TRBJ2-7; 10 bases align to TRBD1. V lost 2 bases, J lost 4 bases, and 2 bases stayed unmatched. This CDR3 is 14 amino acids long. Germline lookup yields CDR1 ENHRY and CDR2 SYGVKD. The CDR3 nucleotides read TGTGCCATCAGTGAGGGGGACAGGGGTTACGAGCAGTACTTC. Translation gives CAISEGDRGYEQYF.

The rearrangement joins TRBV7-2 to TRBJ2-7; tentative D call: TRBD1 (6 bases). The CDR3 has 15 amino acids. Trimming pared 5 bases from V and 0 bases from J, leaving 14 bases between. Germline V gives CDR1 SGHTA, CDR2 FQGNSA. The CDR3 here is CASSPRAGASYEQYF. The CDR3, as DNA: TGTGCCAGCAGCCCTCGGGCAGGGGCCTCCTACGAGCAGTACTTC.

This clonotype was seen ten or more times. This chain uses TRBV5-6 with TRBJ2-7, with 8 positions matching TRBD1. V was pared by 0 bases and J by 2 bases, with 1 base of the junction left unmatched. This CDR3 has 14 amino acids. Germline CDR1 SGHDT, CDR2 YYEEEE. CDR3 in amino acids: CASSLEQGAYEQYF. The CDR3 DNA is TGTGCCAGCAGCTTGGAACAGGGGGCCTACGAGCAGTACTTC. Full variable domain (rest looked up from reference TRBV5-6 and TRBJ2-7): DAGVTQSPTHLIKTRGQQVTLRCSPKSGHDTVSWYQQALGQGPQFIFQYYEEEERQRGNFPDRFSGHQFPNYSSELNVNALLLGDSALYLCASSLEQGAYEQYFGPGTRLTVT.

In its sample, this clonotype was seen many times. The V and J genes are TRBV12-3 or TRBV12-4 and TRBJ2-1; TRBD2 matches 11 bases. Germline trimming cut 6 bases from V and 9 bases from J; bases unmatched to any gene: 7. The CDR3 is 14 residues long. The chain's CDR3 is CASSIAGGPSEQFF. The CDR3 nucleotides are TGTGCCAGCAGCATAGCGGGGGGGCCTAGTGAGCAGTTCTTC.

This clonotype was found a few times. The chain couples TRBV6-1 to TRBJ2-5, with 8 bases identical to TRBD2. This CDR3 has 14 residues. Germline CDR1 reads MNHNS; CDR2 reads SASEGT. The ends lost 5 bases at V and 9 bases at J; junction bases unmatched: 11. CDR3 nucleotides: TGTGCCAGCAGTCCCGGAGGACTAGCATCGTCCCAGTACTTC. Translating gives CASSPGGLASSQYF.

The sample holds many counts of this clonotype. The V gene is TRBV6-5, the J gene TRBJ1-2; D gene ambiguous. The CDR3 sequence is 15 residues long. V lost 4 bases to trimming and J lost 8 bases, with 20 bases between them. From germline, CDR1 is MNHEY and CDR2 SVGAGI. CDR3 sequence (DNA): TGTGCCAGCAGTTCACCGGACTCCCCCCCAGAGGGCTACACCTTC. Amino acid sequence: CASSSPDSPPEGYTF.

Worth noting for this clonotype: At one of its ends the junction is not consistent with the germline gene, which may arise from a read error. The chain is built from TRBV11-1 and TRBJ2-2; D might be TRBD2 (6 bases). The CDR3 is made up of 18 amino acids. CDR1 is SGHAT, CDR2 FQDESV, per germline (reference sequence). The CDR3 sequence: CASSLAFATDRDTGELFF. CDR3 nucleotides: TGTGCCAGCAGCCTAGCGTTTGCGACAGATAGAGACACCGGGGAGCTGTTTTTT.

This clonotype was seen at least ten times. The V gene is TRBV29-1, the J gene TRBJ1-1; TRBD1 matches at 7 bases. CDR3 size: 13 residues. Trimming removed 7 bases from V and 0 bases from J; junction bases left unmatched: 5. The germline V gene encodes CDR1 SQVTM and CDR2 ANQGSEA. The CDR3 sequence: CSGRQGLNTEAFF. The CDR3, as DNA: TGCAGCGGCCGACAGGGTTTGAACACTGAAGCTTTCTTT.

The sample holds many counts of this clonotype. The CDR3 region is CASSLWGGGNIQYF. In DNA form, the CDR3 reads TGTGCCAGCAGCTTATGGGGGGGTGGAAACATTCAGTACTTC. V usage is TRBV5-5 and J usage is TRBJ2-4, with TRBD2 matching over 7 bases. The J segment lost 6 bases and the V segment lost 2 bases, leaving 5 bases of the junction unmatched. Germline V lookup: CDR1 SGHKS, CDR2 YYEKEE (reference sequence). This CDR3 has 14 amino acids.

This clonotype was seen repeatedly, ten times or more. The chain has TRBV20-1 and TRBJ2-3; 8 bases fit TRBD2. The length of the CDR3 is 14 residues. Germline values: CDR1 DFQATT, CDR2 SNEGSKA (reference sequence). The ends lost 2 bases at V and 4 bases at J; junction bases unmatched: 5. The DNA of the CDR3 is TGCAGTGCTAGAATTAGCGGGGACGCAGATACGCAGTATTTT. It yields the protein CSARISGDADTQYF.

This clonotype has only a few counts. The rearrangement links TRBV2 to TRBJ2-1; TRBD2 might be the D (5 bases). From germline, CDR1 is SNHLY and CDR2 FYNNEI. This CDR3 comprises 11 residues. V lost 8 bases to trimming and J lost 7 bases, with 9 bases between them. CDR3 region: CASRAENEQFF. The CDR3 coding sequence is TGTGCCAGCCGAGCGGAGAATGAGCAGTTCTTC.

This clonotype appeared many times. The gene calls are TRBV2 and TRBJ2-1; 7 bases fit TRBD2. In germline, CDR1 is SNHLY, CDR2 FYNNEI. This CDR3 has 14 amino acids. The trim removed 7 bases at V and 9 bases at J, leaving 12 bases unmatched. The CDR3 sequence is CASNRLARTPEQFF. The CDR3 bases are TGTGCCAGCAATCGACTAGCTAGAACCCCTGAGCAGTTCTTC.

Many counts were recorded for this clonotype. The chain combines TRBV5-5 with TRBJ2-7; D is possibly TRBD1 (6 bases). Trimming took off 1 base at V and 3 bases at J, with 8 bases between the two ends. The CDR3 runs 13 residues. Germline values: CDR1 SGHKS, CDR2 YYEKEE (reference sequence). The CDR3, as DNA: TGTGCCAGCAGCTTGCAGGGGTACTACGAGCAGTACTTC. Translating gives CASSLQGYYEQYF.

This clonotype appeared many times. The chain uses TRBV29-1 and TRBJ1-1; 7 bases align to TRBD1. This CDR3 region has 11 residues. The V and J ends lost 5 bases and 11 bases, in that order; junction bases with no gene match: 8. CDR1 SQVTM and CDR2 ANQGSEA come from the germline V gene. CDR3 DNA: TGCAGCGTTTTGGGGGACAGTGTCGCTTTCTTT. This gives the protein CSVLGDSVAFF.

This chain joins TRBV7-9 and TRBJ1-5; D is unclear. Looked up from germline, CDR1 is SEHNR and CDR2 is FQNEAQ (reference sequence). This CDR3 contains 14 residues. V was trimmed by 0 bases and J by 7 bases, leaving 10 bases between them. The CDR3 nucleotides are TGTGCCAGCAGCTTAGCCGGCATCGGACAGCCCCAGCATTTT. Its translation: CASSLAGIGQPQHF.